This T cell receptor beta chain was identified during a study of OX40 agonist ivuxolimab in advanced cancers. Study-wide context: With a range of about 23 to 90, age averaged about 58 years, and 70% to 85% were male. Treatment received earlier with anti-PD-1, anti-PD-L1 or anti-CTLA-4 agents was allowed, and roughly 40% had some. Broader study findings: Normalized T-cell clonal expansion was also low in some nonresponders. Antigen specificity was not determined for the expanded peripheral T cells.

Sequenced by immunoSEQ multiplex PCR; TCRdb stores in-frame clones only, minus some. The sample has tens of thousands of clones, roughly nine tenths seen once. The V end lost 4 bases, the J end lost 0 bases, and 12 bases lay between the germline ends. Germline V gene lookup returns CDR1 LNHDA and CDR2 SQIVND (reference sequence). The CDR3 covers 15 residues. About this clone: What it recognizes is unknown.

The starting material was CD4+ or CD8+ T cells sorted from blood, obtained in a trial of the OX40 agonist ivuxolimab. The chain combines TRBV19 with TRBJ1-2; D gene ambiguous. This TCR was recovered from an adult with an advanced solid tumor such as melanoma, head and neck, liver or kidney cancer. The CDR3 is CASSKPRESNYGYTF. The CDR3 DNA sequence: TGTGCCAGTAGTAAACCGAGGGAATCTAACTATGGCTACACCTTC.